The clone carrying this TCR beta chain was picked up one time. This specimen comes from a study of blood T cell repertoires in COVID-19. Turning to the study itself: There were acute and convalescent COVID-19 samples, and they came from the United States, Italy and Spain. T cells, B-cell-depleted T cells, or PBMCs supplied cDNA or gDNA.

As processed by the authors: The authors estimated nucleated cell counts from reference gene primer amplification. The data were produced by immunoSEQ multiplex PCR, yet TCRdb's version contains in-frame clones alone and is incomplete. V and J calls and clone size are copied from that table; D and trimming were computed from the DNA. The sample consists of 400,000 to 500,000 clones, approximately 90% of them appearing once. Between the trimmed V and J ends, which lost 5 bases and 4 bases, there was a span of 15 bases. The CDR3 consists of 15 residues. CDR1 and CDR2 from the germline V gene are SGHTA and FQGNSA.

This sequence originates from a woman aged 30 to 39 with active or convalescent COVID-19. Material for sequencing was peripheral blood. The chain uses TRBV7-2 and TRBJ2-1; D is perhaps TRBD1 (6 bases). The CDR3 protein is CASSAGTPIYNEQFF. CDR3 nucleotides: TGTGCCAGCAGCGCTGGGACACCTATTTACAATGAGCAGTTCTTC.